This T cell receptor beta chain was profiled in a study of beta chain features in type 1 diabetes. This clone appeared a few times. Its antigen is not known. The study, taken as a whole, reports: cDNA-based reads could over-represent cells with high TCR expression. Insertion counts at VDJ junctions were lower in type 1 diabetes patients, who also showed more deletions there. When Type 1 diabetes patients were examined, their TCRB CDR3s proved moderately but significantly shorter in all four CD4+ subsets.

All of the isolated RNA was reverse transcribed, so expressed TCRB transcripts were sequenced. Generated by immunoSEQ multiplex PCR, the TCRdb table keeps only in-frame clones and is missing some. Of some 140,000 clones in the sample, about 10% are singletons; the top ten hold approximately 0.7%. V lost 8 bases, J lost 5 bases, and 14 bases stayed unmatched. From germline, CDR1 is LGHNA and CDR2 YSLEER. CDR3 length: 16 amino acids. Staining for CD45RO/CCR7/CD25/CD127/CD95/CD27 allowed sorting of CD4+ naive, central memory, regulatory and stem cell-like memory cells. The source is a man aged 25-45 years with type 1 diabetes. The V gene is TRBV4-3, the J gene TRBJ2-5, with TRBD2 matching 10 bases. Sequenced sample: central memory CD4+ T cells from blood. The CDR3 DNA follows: TGCGCCAGCGGCCGTGGGGTAGCGGGGGGCCTGGAGACCCAGTACTTC. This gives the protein CASGRGVAGGLETQYF.